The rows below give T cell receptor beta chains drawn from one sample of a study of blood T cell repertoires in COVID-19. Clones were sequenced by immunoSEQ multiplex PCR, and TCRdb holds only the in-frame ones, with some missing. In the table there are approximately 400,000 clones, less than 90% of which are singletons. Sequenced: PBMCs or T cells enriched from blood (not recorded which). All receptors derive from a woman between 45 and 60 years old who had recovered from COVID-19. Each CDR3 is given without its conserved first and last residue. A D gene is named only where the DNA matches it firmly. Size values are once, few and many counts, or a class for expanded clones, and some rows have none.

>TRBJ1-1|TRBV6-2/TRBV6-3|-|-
ASSFPTENTEAF
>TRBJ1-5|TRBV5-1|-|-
ASSLSGSGSQPQH
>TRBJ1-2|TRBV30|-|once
AWRTGTYGYT
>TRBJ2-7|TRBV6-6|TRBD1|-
ASSPGDRVWDTYEQY
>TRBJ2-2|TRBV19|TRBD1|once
ASSIWTGEELNTGELF
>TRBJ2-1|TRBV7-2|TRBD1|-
ASSSSTGHSYNEQF
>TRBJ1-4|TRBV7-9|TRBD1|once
ASSLVVDRGNEKLF
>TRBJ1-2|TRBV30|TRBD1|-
AWSPGQGSSYGYT
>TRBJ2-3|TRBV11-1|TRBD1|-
ASSLAGTGTDTQY
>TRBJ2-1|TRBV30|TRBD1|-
AWSGGQVGRVQF
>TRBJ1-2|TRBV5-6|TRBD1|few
ASSYTGTAYGYT
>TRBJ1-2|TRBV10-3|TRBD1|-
AISEEGTGGGYT
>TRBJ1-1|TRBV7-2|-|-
ASSFRVATEAF
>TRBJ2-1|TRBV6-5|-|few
ASNAGPVPNEQF
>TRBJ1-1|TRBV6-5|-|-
ASSLYRDTEAF
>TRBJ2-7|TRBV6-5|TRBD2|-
ASSYSPQRGFYEQY
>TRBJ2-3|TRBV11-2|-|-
ASLTSTDTQY
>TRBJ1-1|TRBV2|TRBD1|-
ASSKQGPNTEAF
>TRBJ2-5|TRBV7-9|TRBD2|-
ASSFLPRLAGETQY
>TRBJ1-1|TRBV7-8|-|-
ASSRTGIEAF
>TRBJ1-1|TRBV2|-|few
ASSEARLSGKGTEAF
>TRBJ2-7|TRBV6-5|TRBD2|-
ASSYSGGGISYEQY
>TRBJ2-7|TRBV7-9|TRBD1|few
ASSLAGQGPRSYEQY
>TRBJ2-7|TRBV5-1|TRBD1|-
ASSPRDRNYEQY
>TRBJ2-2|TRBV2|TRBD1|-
ASSELPVTGGDPLNTGELF
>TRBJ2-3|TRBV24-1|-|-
ATEGRGDTDTQY
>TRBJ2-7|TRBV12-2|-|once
ASRPVGGRKVTYEQY
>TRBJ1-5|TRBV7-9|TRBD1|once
ASTAQGDQPQH
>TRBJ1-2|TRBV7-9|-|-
ASSGGSWFSGYT